Listed below are T cell receptor beta chains from one sample, sequenced in a study of CD8 T cells in Susac syndrome. TCRdb called the immunoSEQ multiplex PCR reads again in MiXCR, with one record for every CDR3 protein. The table records fewer than 70,000 distinct CDR3 sequences, approximately 95% of them present only once. Sequencing was done on a sample of CD8+ T cells from PBMCs. These receptors were collected from a human donor in good health. The conserved cysteine and the conserved F or W are not part of the CDR3 here. A D gene is named only where the DNA matches it firmly.

d_gene: -; v_gene: TRBV6-2/TRBV6-3; j_gene: TRBJ1-1; CDR3aa: ASSYSILAGALNTEAF
d_gene: -; v_gene: TRBV7-3; j_gene: TRBJ1-1; CDR3aa: ASSLSGGSEAF
d_gene: TRBD1; v_gene: TRBV5-1; j_gene: TRBJ2-3; CDR3aa: ASSLGPGQGMDTQY
d_gene: TRBD2; v_gene: TRBV2; j_gene: TRBJ2-3; CDR3aa: ASSDRSGGAGDTQY
d_gene: TRBD1; v_gene: TRBV5-6; j_gene: TRBJ1-2; CDR3aa: ASRPRTGSYRNGYT
d_gene: TRBD2; v_gene: TRBV7-9; j_gene: TRBJ2-2; CDR3aa: ASSSGLAGAANTGELF
d_gene: -; v_gene: TRBV6-6; j_gene: TRBJ2-5; CDR3aa: ASSYAGPGETQY
d_gene: -; v_gene: TRBV12-5; j_gene: TRBJ2-5; CDR3aa: ASGLVRSSEEETQY
d_gene: -; v_gene: TRBV28; j_gene: TRBJ2-2; CDR3aa: ASSSPGKSRGELF
d_gene: TRBD1; v_gene: TRBV4-1; j_gene: TRBJ1-1; CDR3aa: ASSQVWTGDTEAF
d_gene: -; v_gene: TRBV15; j_gene: TRBJ1-6; CDR3aa: ATSRESGFEAPLH
d_gene: -; v_gene: TRBV4-1; j_gene: TRBJ2-7; CDR3aa: ASSQQGYSYEQY
d_gene: TRBD2; v_gene: TRBV6-2/TRBV6-3; j_gene: TRBJ2-5; CDR3aa: ATGGTSEETQY
d_gene: -; v_gene: TRBV9; j_gene: TRBJ2-5; CDR3aa: ASSPGTVTQETQY
d_gene: TRBD1; v_gene: TRBV12-3/TRBV12-4; j_gene: TRBJ1-5; CDR3aa: ASSMDRGTQPQH
d_gene: TRBD2; v_gene: TRBV14; j_gene: TRBJ2-1; CDR3aa: ASSQDRLARNEQF
d_gene: -; v_gene: TRBV27; j_gene: TRBJ1-6; CDR3aa: ASSSLGFRDSPLH
d_gene: -; v_gene: TRBV9; j_gene: TRBJ2-2; CDR3aa: ASSVRGTGELF
d_gene: -; v_gene: TRBV2; j_gene: TRBJ2-7; CDR3aa: APQVLYEQY
d_gene: -; v_gene: TRBV6-8; j_gene: TRBJ2-5; CDR3aa: ASSERGGPHRGTQY
d_gene: TRBD1; v_gene: TRBV18; j_gene: TRBJ1-2; CDR3aa: ASSPYPGQGREYGYT
d_gene: TRBD1; v_gene: TRBV12-3/TRBV12-4; j_gene: TRBJ1-1; CDR3aa: ASSLTGDEAF
d_gene: TRBD1; v_gene: TRBV30; j_gene: TRBJ2-7; CDR3aa: ASWTGGNYEQY
d_gene: -; v_gene: TRBV28; j_gene: TRBJ2-6; CDR3aa: ASSPGGANVLT
d_gene: TRBD1; v_gene: TRBV7-9; j_gene: TRBJ2-7; CDR3aa: ASLSGTDYYEQY
d_gene: -; v_gene: TRBV5-6; j_gene: TRBJ2-2; CDR3aa: ASSYLRDFTGELF
d_gene: -; v_gene: TRBV5-1; j_gene: TRBJ1-1; CDR3aa: ASSSRGFSDTEAF
d_gene: -; v_gene: TRBV6-2/TRBV6-3; j_gene: TRBJ1-1; CDR3aa: ASTEGVVGAIYTEAF
d_gene: -; v_gene: TRBV27; j_gene: TRBJ1-6; CDR3aa: ASSLSAEALWWALH
d_gene: -; v_gene: TRBV2; j_gene: TRBJ2-3; CDR3aa: ASIQTQAGTDTQY
d_gene: TRBD1; v_gene: TRBV3-1; j_gene: TRBJ2-5; CDR3aa: ASSGDRVRETQY
d_gene: TRBD1; v_gene: TRBV15; j_gene: TRBJ2-7; CDR3aa: ATSRVRDRIYEQY
d_gene: TRBD1; v_gene: TRBV27; j_gene: TRBJ1-5; CDR3aa: ASSSTGDQPQH
d_gene: -; v_gene: TRBV20-1; j_gene: TRBJ2-2; CDR3aa: SARAFRGPGSSGELF
d_gene: -; v_gene: TRBV5-8; j_gene: TRBJ2-7; CDR3aa: ASSLGGGFHEQY
d_gene: -; v_gene: TRBV5-6; j_gene: TRBJ1-3; CDR3aa: ASRGVGNTIY
d_gene: -; v_gene: TRBV7-8; j_gene: TRBJ2-7; CDR3aa: ASSLARFGQQLEQY
d_gene: -; v_gene: TRBV4-1; j_gene: TRBJ2-3; CDR3aa: ASSPLAASSSTDTQY
d_gene: -; v_gene: TRBV5-6; j_gene: TRBJ2-5; CDR3aa: ASSQGGGIETQY
d_gene: -; v_gene: TRBV20-1; j_gene: TRBJ2-3; CDR3aa: SARTLSSADTQY
d_gene: -; v_gene: TRBV7-8; j_gene: TRBJ2-5; CDR3aa: ASSPNRVTQY
d_gene: TRBD2; v_gene: TRBV4-1; j_gene: TRBJ2-1; CDR3aa: ASSHDASGGAREQF
d_gene: -; v_gene: TRBV28; j_gene: TRBJ1-2; CDR3aa: ASSPQSYGYT
d_gene: -; v_gene: TRBV6-1; j_gene: TRBJ2-7; CDR3aa: ASSGWETYEQY
d_gene: -; v_gene: TRBV7-6; j_gene: TRBJ1-4; CDR3aa: ASSFRQTEKLF
d_gene: -; v_gene: TRBV9; j_gene: TRBJ2-3; CDR3aa: ASSTVTDTQY
d_gene: -; v_gene: TRBV9; j_gene: TRBJ1-1; CDR3aa: ASSVENNPNTEAF
d_gene: -; v_gene: TRBV28; j_gene: TRBJ2-5; CDR3aa: ASETRGTQY
d_gene: -; v_gene: TRBV19; j_gene: TRBJ2-1; CDR3aa: ASTHFPILDNEQF